These 24 T cell receptor beta chains were all obtained from the same sample, sequenced in a study of radiation and T cells in renal cell carcinoma. Time point noted: blood 4 weeks post-SBRT, at nephrectomy. Treatment indicated: 15 Gy SBRT to primary tumor, nephrectomy 4 weeks later. Method: immunoSEQ multiplex PCR; TCRdb's copy keeps in-frame clones and lacks some. Among approximately 86,000 clones listed, over 80% were seen once. Sequences were derived from blood, sampled from a patient whose treatment included radiotherapy and nephrectomy. The receptors come from a man in his fifties with renal cell carcinoma.

The chain carries TRBV5-1 and TRBJ2-2; D gene uncertain. CDR1 is SGHRS and CDR2 is YFSETQ in the germline V gene. The CDR3 length is 14 residues. The ends were cut back, 4 bases at V and 0 bases at J, with 7 bases in the middle. CDR3 in amino acids: CASSPQANTGELFF. CDR3 DNA sequence: TGCGCCAGCAGCCCGCAGGCGAACACCGGGGAGCTGTTTTTT.

V and J are TRBV15 and TRBJ2-1, with D possibly called TRBD1 or TRBD2 (7 bases each). V gave up 3 bases and J gave up 4 bases, with 13 bases separating them. The CDR3 is 15 residues long. The germline gives CDR1 LNHNV, CDR2 YYDKDF (reference sequence). The CDR3 bases are TGTGCCACCAGCAGGGGAGGGGGCGTTTACAATGAGCAGTTCTTC. Protein: CATSRGGGVYNEQFF.

The V call is TRBV12-5, the J call TRBJ2-5; TRBD2 agrees at 7 bases. Germline lookup yields CDR1 LGHNT and CDR2 FRNRAP. CDR3 length: 18 amino acids. Unmatched junction bases numbered 15, after V lost 3 bases and J lost 2 bases. CDR3 DNA sequence: TGTGCTAGTGGTTTTGGTAACGGGGCGGGACTACCACAAGAGACCCAGTACTTC. It encodes CASGFGNGAGLPQETQYF.

This chain uses TRBV2 with TRBJ2-4, with TRBD2 identical over 12 bases. Looked up from germline, CDR1 is SNHLY and CDR2 is FYNNEI. Unmatched junction bases numbered 25, after V lost 4 bases and J lost 0 bases. CDR3 length: 24 residues. CDR3 protein: CASSGSRSSGGAEDRLLAKNIQYF. The CDR3 DNA is TGTGCCAGCAGTGGATCCCGATCTAGCGGGGGGGCCGAGGATCGTCTACTAGCCAAAAACATTCAGTACTTC.

The chain is built from TRBV27 and TRBJ2-2; tentative D call: TRBD1 (6 bases). The V end was cut by 2 bases, the J end by 6 bases, with 13 bases between. The CDR3 has 15 amino acids. Per the germline V gene, CDR1 is MNHEY and CDR2 is SMNVEV (reference sequence). The CDR3 region is CASSLGQGIAGELFF. The CDR3, as DNA: TGTGCCAGCAGTTTAGGGCAGGGGATCGCCGGGGAGCTGTTTTTT.

This chain connects TRBV19 to TRBJ2-3; D gene uncertain. V was clipped by 2 bases and J by 0 bases, with 6 bases between them. The V gene's germline CDR1 is LNHDA and CDR2 SQIVND (reference sequence). The CDR3 is 14 residues long. The CDR3 DNA reads TGTGCCAGTAGTATAAGGGCGAGCACAGATACGCAGTATTTT. Translated: CASSIRASTDTQYF.

The chain couples TRBV30 to TRBJ2-2; 10 bases are a match to TRBD1. V shed 2 bases, J shed 6 bases, and the junction held 6 bases outside the gene matches. The germline V gene encodes CDR1 GTSNPN and CDR2 SVGIG (reference sequence). This CDR3 contains 15 residues. Here the CDR3 reads CAWSTGTGVAGELFF. The CDR3 DNA reads TGTGCCTGGAGTACCGGGACAGGGGTCGCCGGGGAGCTGTTTTTT.

V gene TRBV7-9 combines with J gene TRBJ1-1, with 9 bases that match TRBD1. From germline, CDR1 is SEHNR and CDR2 FQNEAQ (reference sequence). V was pared by 5 bases and J by 5 bases, with 6 bases of the junction left unmatched. The CDR3 sequence is 14 residues long. The CDR3 nucleotides read TGTGCCAGCAGCACGTTACAGGGGGCAACTGAAGCTTTCTTT. As protein: CASSTLQGATEAFF.

The rearrangement uses TRBV5-6 and TRBJ2-7; no clear D. Trimming cost V 0 bases and J 5 bases, with 18 bases left between them. Germline values: CDR1 SGHDT, CDR2 YYEEEE. The CDR3 spans 16 residues. CDR3: CASSLAMSLAQDEQYF. In DNA, the CDR3 is TGTGCCAGCAGCTTGGCTATGAGTCTTGCCCAGGACGAGCAGTACTTC.

The chain combines TRBV15 with TRBJ2-7, with D perhaps matching TRBD1 (6 bases). The germline V gene has CDR1 LNHNV and CDR2 YYDKDF (reference sequence). Trimming pared 5 bases from V and 0 bases from J, leaving 11 bases between. The CDR3 runs to 14 residues. The CDR3 protein is CATSVQGPSYEQYF. In DNA, the CDR3 is TGTGCCACCAGCGTACAGGGTCCCTCCTACGAGCAGTACTTC.

This chain links TRBV10-3 with TRBJ2-2, with 11 bases that match TRBD1. This CDR3 spans 15 amino acids. V gave up 4 bases and J gave up 6 bases; unmatched junction bases: 4. The germline V gene has CDR1 ENHRY and CDR2 SYGVKD. The CDR3 DNA reads TGTGCCATCAGTGGGCCGGGACAGGGGGCCGGGGAGCTGTTTTTT. Amino acid sequence: CAISGPGQGAGELFF.

The rearrangement joins TRBV11-3 to TRBJ2-1, with 7 bases that match TRBD1. CDR3 length equals 15 residues. V shed 5 bases, J shed 2 bases, and the junction held 6 bases outside the gene matches. Germline assignment: CDR1 SGHNT and CDR2 YENEEA. The CDR3 DNA is TGTGCCAGCAGCCGCAGACAGGGACCCTACAATGAGCAGTTCTTC. Translating gives CASSRRQGPYNEQFF.

The chain couples TRBV25-1 to TRBJ1-2; D is uncertain. The CDR3 sequence is 12 residues long. Germline V CDR1 and CDR2: MGHDK, SYGVNS. V gave up 5 bases and J gave up 3 bases, with 7 bases separating them. The CDR3 sequence: CASSWGDYGYTF. Here the CDR3 DNA reads TGTGCCAGCAGTTGGGGTGACTATGGCTACACCTTC.

The chain is built from TRBV19 and TRBJ1-2; 8 nucleotides align to TRBD1. V was pared by 5 bases and J by 8 bases, with 7 bases of the junction left unmatched. Germline loops: CDR1 LNHDA, CDR2 SQIVND (reference sequence). The CDR3 is made up of 13 amino acids. The CDR3 sequence is CASSSVDRDGYTF. As DNA, the CDR3 is TGTGCCAGTAGTTCCGTGGACAGGGACGGCTACACCTTC.

This rearrangement joins TRBV28 to TRBJ2-5; the D is unclear. The V end was cut by 6 bases, the J end by 4 bases, with 15 bases between. The germline V gene encodes CDR1 MDHEN and CDR2 SYDVKM. This CDR3 is built from 14 residues. CDR3 sequence (DNA): TGTGCCAGCAGAAGGATGAGTGAGAGAGAGACCCAGTACTTC. This encodes CASRRMSERETQYF.

This chain joins TRBV9 and TRBJ2-6, with 9 bases matching TRBD1. CDR1 is SGDLS and CDR2 is YYNGEE in the germline V gene. The V gene end was trimmed by 3 bases and the J gene end by 2 bases; junction bases not matched to a gene: 6. The CDR3 length is 17 residues. This CDR3 is CASSAGTGTTGANVLTF. In nucleotides, the CDR3 is TGTGCCAGCAGCGCCGGGACAGGGACCACTGGGGCCAACGTCCTGACTTTC.

This rearrangement joins TRBV10-1 to TRBJ1-2; 7 nucleotides align to TRBD1. CDR3 length: 14 residues. Germline CDR1 and CDR2: WNHNN and SYGVQD (reference sequence). The V and J ends lost 7 bases and 7 bases, in that order; junction bases with no gene match: 12. As DNA, the CDR3 is TGCGCCAGCATTACAATGACAGGGCCGGGTGGCTACACCTTC. Its translation is CASITMTGPGGYTF.

The chain combines TRBV11-2 with TRBJ1-4; D uncertain. The CDR3 is 15 amino acids. Trimming took 5 bases from V and 6 from J, leaving 16 bases between them. Germline-derived CDR1 and CDR2 are SGHAT and FQNNGV. The DNA for the CDR3 is TGTGCCAGCAGCGAAAAAGGGTTGGGAGATGAAAAACTGTTTTTT. Protein sequence: CASSEKGLGDEKLFF.

The V call is TRBV6-1, the J call TRBJ1-5; D remains ambiguous. From germline, CDR1 is MNHNS and CDR2 SASEGT. CDR3 length equals 10 residues. CDR3 in amino acids: CAAGHQPQHF. In DNA, the CDR3 is TGTGCGGCCGGGCATCAGCCCCAGCATTTT.

The rearrangement links TRBV13 to TRBJ2-5; TRBD2 matches at 8 bases. CDR1 PRHDT and CDR2 FYEKMQ come from the germline V gene (reference sequence). Trimming removed 5 bases from V and 11 bases from J; junction bases left unmatched: 16. This CDR3 contains 15 residues. CDR3 loop: CASSPVGGAMVEQYF. The DNA of the CDR3 is TGTGCCAGCAGCCCTGTCGGGGGGGCTATGGTTGAGCAGTACTTC.

The chain joins TRBV7-3 to TRBJ2-3; either TRBD1 or TRBD2 may fit D (5 bases each). The CDR3 has 13 residues. Per germline, CDR1 SGHTA and CDR2 FQGTGA. The V end was cut by 5 bases, the J end by 5 bases, with 11 bases between. CDR3 amino acids: CASSPGAGDTQYF. DNA of the CDR3: TGTGCCAGCAGCCCCGGGGCGGGAGATACGCAGTATTTT.

The CDR3 DNA follows: TGTGCCAGCAGCTTATCACAGGTACTGTCCTACGAGCAGTACTTC. Protein product: CASSLSQVLSYEQYF. This sequence joins TRBV7-8 and TRBJ2-7; tentative D call: TRBD1 (5 bases). The germline V gene encodes CDR1 SGHVS and CDR2 FQNEAQ. With 2 bases removed from V and 1 base from J, the gap between germline ends came to 12 bases. CDR3 length: 15 amino acids.

The rearrangement uses TRBV11-2 and TRBJ2-7; 7 positions match TRBD2. Trimming at V came to 5 bases and at J to 2 bases, leaving 12 bases not matched to a gene. Looked up from germline, CDR1 is SGHAT and CDR2 is FQNNGV. This CDR3 comprises 16 residues. CDR3 nucleotides: TGTGCCAGCAGCCACTACCGGTGGGGGAGGGCCTACGAGCAGTACTTC. Translating gives CASSHYRWGRAYEQYF.

This clone occurred once. The chain employs TRBV10-3 and TRBJ2-1, with 7 positions matching TRBD1. Trimming at V came to 0 bases and at J to 6 bases, leaving 2 bases not matched to a gene. This CDR3 has 14 amino acids. Germline V lookup: CDR1 ENHRY, CDR2 SYGVKD. This CDR3 reads CAISESTGTNEQFF. The CDR3 DNA is TGTGCCATCAGTGAGTCGACAGGGACCAATGAGCAGTTCTTC.